A selection of T cell receptor beta chains follows, all from one sample in a study of blood T cell repertoires in COVID-19. The method was immunoSEQ multiplex PCR; TCRdb's version includes in-frame clones alone and lacks a portion of them. This sample carries about 68,000 clones, 80% to 90% of them seen once, and the ten largest clones take under 1.5%. The sequenced material came from peripheral blood. The receptor set was obtained from a woman in her sixties or seventies with acute or convalescent COVID-19. Each CDR3 is given with its conserved first and last residue. A D gene is named only where the DNA matches it firmly. The size of a clone is reported for some rows only, either as once, few or many, or as a class for expanded clones.

j_gene	abundance	d_gene	v_gene	CDR3aa	CDR3nt
TRBJ2-1	-	-	TRBV5-1	CASAARGAVYNEQFF	TGCGCCAGCGCAGCTCGGGGGGCGGTCTACAATGAGCAGTTCTTC
TRBJ1-3	once	TRBD1	TRBV6-5	CASIPQGGGNTIYF	TGTGCCAGCATCCCACAGGGGGGAGGAAACACCATATATTTT
TRBJ2-3	-	-	TRBV7-3	CASSLLGTDTQYF	TGTGCCAGCAGCTTACTAGGCACAGATACGCAGTATTTT
TRBJ2-2	-	-	TRBV5-4	CASSFGGVVDTGELFF	TGTGCCAGCAGCTTTGGAGGGGTGGTGGACACCGGGGAGCTGTTTTTT
TRBJ1-3	once	TRBD1	TRBV2	CASSEWGQGAAGNTIYF	TGTGCCAGCAGTGAATGGGGACAGGGGGCTGCTGGAAACACCATATATTTT
TRBJ2-1	-	TRBD2	TRBV7-3	CASSLSSGSYNEQFF	TGTGCCAGCAGCTTGAGTAGCGGGAGTTACAATGAGCAGTTCTTC
TRBJ2-7	-	TRBD2	TRBV20-1	CSASGGGSGNLLQYF	TGCAGTGCTAGTGGTGGGGGTAGCGGGAATTTGTTGCAGTACTTC
TRBJ2-7	-	TRBD2	TRBV28	CASSLSTGGQYF	TGTGCCAGCAGTTTATCGACGGGGGGGCAGTACTTC
TRBJ2-7	-	-	TRBV5-4	CASSFDRYSYEQYF	TGTGCCAGCAGCTTTGACAGATACTCCTACGAGCAGTACTTC
TRBJ1-1	once	-	TRBV27	CASLDKMNTEAFF	TGTGCCAGCCTGGACAAAATGAACACTGAAGCTTTCTTT
TRBJ2-3	-	-	TRBV3-1/TRBV3-2	CASSRQGGDTQYF	TGTGCCAGCAGCCGGCAGGGGGGAGATACGCAGTATTTT
TRBJ2-2	-	-	TRBV21-1	CASSRLAGFNTGELFF	TGTGCCAGCAGCCGACTAGCGGGATTTAACACCGGGGAGCTGTTTTTT
TRBJ2-7	-	-	TRBV6-2/TRBV6-3	CASSTTVYEQYF	TGTGCCAGCAGCACGACAGTCTACGAGCAGTACTTC
TRBJ2-1	-	-	TRBV9	CASSVDSIDEQFF	TGTGCCAGCAGCGTGGACAGTATCGATGAGCAGTTCTTC
TRBJ2-5	-	TRBD2	TRBV2	CASRQGLAGPQETQYF	TGTGCCAGCAGGCAAGGACTAGCGGGGCCCCAAGAGACCCAGTACTTC
TRBJ1-2	-	-	TRBV6-1	CASSEVSGYGYTF	TGTGCCAGCAGTGAAGTGTCAGGCTATGGCTACACCTTC
TRBJ1-2	-	-	TRBV14	CASSRIGSGPGGYGYTF	TGTGCCAGCAGCCGAATTGGTAGTGGGCCGGGCGGGTATGGCTACACCTTC
TRBJ1-1	few	TRBD1	TRBV29-1	CSAAKGAEGTEAFF	TGCAGCGCCGCGAAGGGGGCTGAGGGCACTGAAGCTTTCTTT
TRBJ2-1	-	-	TRBV3-1/TRBV3-2	CASSQDIGGYNEQFF	TGTGCCAGCAGCCAAGATATCGGGGGTTACAATGAGCAGTTCTTC
TRBJ1-4	-	TRBD1	TRBV3-1/TRBV3-2	CASSITRQGWEKLFF	TGTGCCAGCAGCATCACTCGACAGGGTTGGGAAAAACTGTTTTTT
TRBJ2-2	-	-	TRBV7-6	CASSLGAGGAGELFF	TGTGCCAGCAGCTTAGGCGCCGGGGGTGCCGGGGAGCTGTTTTTT
TRBJ2-7	-	TRBD2	TRBV5-4	CASSPGLASYEQYF	TGTGCCAGCAGCCCGGGACTAGCCTCCTACGAGCAGTACTTC
TRBJ2-1	-	-	TRBV9	CASSVAGLHNEQFF	TGTGCCAGCAGCGTTGCGGGTCTACACAATGAGCAGTTCTTC
TRBJ2-7	-	TRBD2	TRBV4-2	CASSQIQTSGGAIEQYF	TGTGCCAGCAGCCAAATACAGACTAGCGGGGGGGCGATCGAGCAGTACTTC
TRBJ2-3	-	TRBD2	TRBV3-1/TRBV3-2	CASSRPGLAGSTDTQYF	TGTGCCAGCAGCCGGCCGGGACTAGCGGGCTCCACAGATACGCAGTATTTT
TRBJ1-1	-	TRBD1	TRBV5-1	CASSKGQGGTEAFF	TGCGCCAGCAGCAAAGGACAGGGGGGCACTGAAGCTTTCTTT
TRBJ1-3	-	-	TRBV6-5	CASRPSGGGTIYF	TGTGCCAGCAGACCCAGCGGGGGTGGCACCATATATTTT
TRBJ1-1	-	-	TRBV28	CASSLVINTEAFF	TGTGCCAGCAGTTTAGTAATAAACACTGAAGCTTTCTTT
TRBJ2-7	-	TRBD1	TRBV7-8	CASSLRSMGQGSEQYF	TGTGCCAGCAGCTTAAGGTCGATGGGACAGGGGTCCGAGCAGTACTTC
TRBJ1-3	-	-	TRBV5-1	CASSITAGNTIYF	TGCGCCAGCAGCATTACAGCTGGAAACACCATATATTTT
TRBJ2-3	few	TRBD2	TRBV24-1	CATKCRAGGPDSTDTQYF	TGTGCCACCAAATGTAGGGCGGGAGGGCCAGATAGCACAGATACGCAGTATTTT
TRBJ2-7	once	TRBD1	TRBV6-2/TRBV6-3	CASSYPTGVAYEQYF	TGTGCCAGCAGTTACCCGACAGGGGTGGCCTACGAGCAGTACTTC
TRBJ2-2	-	-	TRBV4-1	CASSQDIIALGELFF	TGCGCCAGCAGCCAAGATATTATTGCGTTGGGGGAGCTGTTTTTT
TRBJ2-2	-	-	TRBV9	CASSPRTDRAGELFF	TGTGCCAGCAGCCCCCGGACAGATCGTGCCGGGGAGCTGTTTTTT
TRBJ1-5	-	-	TRBV19	CASSIFNSNQPQHF	TGTGCCAGTAGTATATTTAATAGCAATCAGCCCCAGCATTTT
TRBJ2-1	-	TRBD2	TRBV7-8	CASSFRREGNEQFF	TGTGCCAGCAGCTTTCGGCGGGAGGGCAATGAGCAGTTCTTC
TRBJ2-7	-	-	TRBV18	CASSPTSTVSYEQYF	TGTGCCAGCTCCCCTACTAGCACCGTTTCCTACGAGCAGTACTTC
TRBJ1-2	-	TRBD1	TRBV20-1	CSASSGGAAYGYTF	TGCAGTGCTAGTTCAGGGGGCGCGGCCTATGGCTACACCTTC
TRBJ2-1	-	-	TRBV24-1	CATSKTLVGYNEQFF	TGTGCCACCAGTAAGACCCTAGTCGGATACAATGAGCAGTTCTTC
TRBJ1-1	-	-	TRBV3-1/TRBV3-2	CASANTENTEAFF	TGTGCCAGCGCCAATACTGAGAACACTGAAGCTTTCTTT
TRBJ1-5	-	-	TRBV2	CASSVGEGQQPQHF	TGTGCCAGCAGTGTTGGGGAGGGTCAACAGCCCCAGCATTTT
TRBJ1-2	-	TRBD1	TRBV3-1/TRBV3-2	CASSQAGGFFYGYTF	TGTGCCAGCAGCCAGGCAGGGGGATTCTTCTATGGCTACACCTTC
TRBJ1-5	-	-	TRBV4-1	CASSPAGNQPQHF	TGCGCCAGCAGCCCAGCGGGCAATCAGCCCCAGCATTTT
TRBJ1-2	-	-	TRBV3-1/TRBV3-2	CASSQSLGRNYGYTF	TGTGCCAGCAGCCAATCCCTAGGCAGAAACTATGGCTACACCTTC
TRBJ2-7	-	-	TRBV11-2	CASSLDGSQAYEQYF	TGTGCCAGCAGCTTAGACGGGTCACAGGCCTACGAGCAGTACTTC
TRBJ2-2	-	TRBD2	TRBV5-1	CASSLGLAGEGTGELFF	TGCGCCAGCAGCCTGGGACTAGCGGGAGAGGGGACCGGGGAGCTGTTTTTT
TRBJ1-6	-	-	TRBV19	CASTRGTASPLHF	TGTGCCAGTACGCGGGGAACAGCCTCACCCCTCCACTTT
TRBJ2-3	-	TRBD2	TRBV4-1	CASSQESGRRSDTQYF	TGCGCCAGCAGCCAAGAATCCGGGAGGCGTTCAGATACGCAGTATTTT
TRBJ2-1	-	TRBD2	TRBV6-5	CASGLAGATNEQFF	TGTGCCAGCGGACTAGCGGGAGCAACCAATGAGCAGTTCTTC
TRBJ1-1	-	TRBD1	TRBV14	CASSQEGQITEAFF	TGTGCCAGCAGCCAAGAGGGACAGATCACTGAAGCTTTCTTT
TRBJ2-1	-	TRBD2	TRBV4-2	CASSPKGTSGSRDEQFF	TGTGCCAGCAGCCCGAAAGGGACTAGCGGGAGTAGGGATGAGCAGTTCTTC
TRBJ1-1	-	-	TRBV7-2	CASSSTRNTEAFF	TGTGCCAGCAGCTCGACACGGAACACTGAAGCTTTCTTT
TRBJ1-2	once	TRBD1	TRBV6-5	CASSSPGRGHNGYTF	TGTGCCAGCAGCTCTCCGGGCAGGGGGCATAATGGCTACACCTTC